This T cell receptor (beta chain) is drawn from a study of T cells in Graves' hyperthyroidism and ophthalmopathy. Study-wide results and limits: The blood repertoire included most of the expanded thyroid clonotypes above 0.001.

This clonotype came up a few times. Its antigen is undetermined. One junction end does not reproduce the germline sequence, and a read error may be involved. There were TCR beta CDR3 regions amplified from RNA transcripts. HTBI primers were employed in a first-round RT-PCR of the TCR CDR3. TCRdb itself ran the multiplex PCR reads through MiXCR, one entry per CDR3 protein. The repertoire includes about 590,000 distinct CDR3 sequences, 15% to 19% of them detected once, and around 6.6% sits in the top ten. Hyperthyroidism had been newly diagnosed in patients aged 18 to 65, and its duration was under 2 months. Lactation, pregnancy, other autoimmune disease or uncontrolled infection excluded patients. Germline values: CDR1 SSHAT, CDR2 FNYEAQ (reference sequence). The CDR3 length is 15 residues.

The TCR comes from a woman aged 25-40 years with Graves' hyperthyroidism. Sequencing input: blood. The chain employs TRBV7-7 and TRBJ2-1; 9 bases align to TRBD1. CDR3 amino acids: CASSVGTGTYNEQFF. The CDR3 DNA sequence: TGTGCTAGCAGCGTCGGGACAGGGACCTACAATGAGCAGTTCTTC.